One sample yielded the 28 T cell receptor beta chains listed below, sequenced in a study of blood T cell repertoires in COVID-19. Profiling relied on immunoSEQ multiplex PCR, and the TCRdb table lists in-frame clones only, not all of them. Here the sample spans some 110,000 clones, 90% being singletons. The sample consisted of peripheral blood. The source is a human donor with active COVID-19. The donor label of this sample is uncertain.

The gene calls are TRBV11-2 and TRBJ2-1, with D tentatively TRBD1 (6 bases). The CDR3 sequence is 12 residues long. The V gene lost 4 bases and the J gene lost 10 bases, with 11 bases spanning the gap. Germline loops: CDR1 SGHAT, CDR2 FQNNGV. The DNA for the CDR3 is TGTGCCAGCAGCTCCAGGGGTTACGAGCAGTTCTTC. As protein: CASSSRGYEQFF.

The chain is built from TRBV5-8 and TRBJ1-1; D uncertain. In germline, CDR1 is SGHTS, CDR2 YDEGEE. The CDR3 spans 15 residues. V was clipped by 0 bases and J by 4 bases, with 13 bases between them. The CDR3 bases are TGTGCCAGCAGCTTGGGCGAATTCTACGGCACTGAAGCTTTCTTT. Its protein product is CASSLGEFYGTEAFF.

The rearrangement links TRBV18 to TRBJ1-5; TRBD1 might be the D (6 bases). V dropped 2 bases and J dropped 6 bases, with 17 bases sitting between them. The CDR3 has 16 amino acids. Per germline, CDR1 KGHSH and CDR2 LQKENI. This chain's CDR3 is CASSPSVGASGQPQHF. DNA for the CDR3: TGTGCCAGCTCACCATCCGTGGGGGCTTCGGGTCAGCCCCAGCATTTT.

This rearrangement joins TRBV7-9 to TRBJ2-7; TRBD1 agrees at 7 bases. V was pared by 4 bases and J by 4 bases, with 4 bases of the junction left unmatched. Germline CDR1 is SEHNR and CDR2 is FQNEAQ (reference sequence). CDR3 length: 13 residues. The CDR3 spells CASSSTGEYEQYF. The DNA of the CDR3 is TGTGCCAGCAGCTCAACAGGGGAGTACGAGCAGTACTTC.

V is TRBV7-9 and J is TRBJ2-2, with TRBD1 matching 8 bases. V shed 7 bases, J shed 1 base, and the junction held 8 bases outside the gene matches. Germline CDR1 SEHNR, CDR2 FQNEAQ (reference sequence). The CDR3 is made up of 16 amino acids. DNA of the CDR3: TGTGCCAGCAACCCAAAGGACAGGGAGAACACCGGGGAGCTGTTTTTT. Protein: CASNPKDRENTGELFF.

The rearrangement uses TRBV29-1 and TRBJ2-5, with 10 bases matching TRBD1. Germline CDR1 is SQVTM and CDR2 is ANQGSEA. CDR3 length: 13 amino acids. Trimming took 5 bases from V and 6 from J; bases not matched to a gene: 6. The DNA of the CDR3 is TGCAGCGTTACGACAGGGGGCGGAAAGACCCAGTACTTC. Translating gives CSVTTGGGKTQYF.

The chain uses TRBV13 and TRBJ1-2, with unresolved D. V lost 2 bases, J lost 3 bases, and 10 bases lay in between. There are 14 residues in the CDR3. The germline CDR1 and CDR2 sequences are PRHDT and FYEKMQ (reference sequence). The CDR3 DNA is TGTGCCAGCAGCTTACGTTTCCCCCACTATGGCTACACCTTC. Residues: CASSLRFPHYGYTF.

The chain is built from TRBV14 and TRBJ2-7; no clear D. This CDR3 comprises 14 residues. In germline, CDR1 is SGHDN, CDR2 FVKESK. V dropped 0 bases and J dropped 6 bases, with 12 bases sitting between them. Written as DNA, the CDR3 is TGTGCCAGCAGCCAAGATGACCCCCCAGGCGAGCAGTACTTC. Its protein product is CASSQDDPPGEQYF.

V usage is TRBV28 and J usage is TRBJ2-2; D call uncertain. The CDR3 consists of 12 residues. Germline CDR1 is MDHEN and CDR2 is SYDVKM. Trimming left V 7 bases short and J 5 bases short, with 8 bases between. DNA of the CDR3: TGTGCCAGCACTTACTCGACCGGGGAGCTGTTTTTT. This gives the protein CASTYSTGELFF.

This clone was seen only once. DNA for the CDR3: TGTGCCAGCAGCTACGACAGGAAAAATGAAAAACTGTTTTTT. It is translated as CASSYDRKNEKLFF. The chain links TRBV5-6 to TRBJ1-4, with TRBD1 as a possible D gene (6 bases). Trimming pared 3 bases from V and 5 bases from J, leaving 11 bases between. Germline lookup yields CDR1 SGHDT and CDR2 YYEEEE. This CDR3 is 14 amino acids long.

This chain joins TRBV4-3 and TRBJ2-2, with 10 bases lining up with TRBD2. The CDR3 length is 16 residues. J lost 6 bases, V lost 4 bases, and 8 bases had no gene match. Germline loops: CDR1 LGHNA, CDR2 YSLEER. CDR3 amino acids: CASSRYSGGLAGELFF. The DNA for the CDR3 is TGCGCCAGCAGCCGGTATAGCGGGGGGCTAGCCGGGGAGCTGTTTTTT.

This clone has only one observation. The chain carries TRBV9 and TRBJ1-1; 9 bases map to TRBD1. Germline V gene lookup returns CDR1 SGDLS and CDR2 YYNGEE. The CDR3 consists of 16 residues. The ends lost 0 bases at V and 5 bases at J; junction bases unmatched: 8. This CDR3 reads CASSVGTGGAGTEAFF. The CDR3 nucleotides read TGTGCCAGCAGCGTAGGAACAGGGGGCGCAGGAACTGAAGCTTTCTTT. Together with reference TRBV9 and TRBJ1-1, the CDR3 gives the full variable domain: DSGVTQTPKHLITATGQRVTLRCSPRSGDLSVYWYQQSLDQGLQFLIQYYNGEERAKGNILERFSAQQFPDLHSELNLSSLELGDSALYFCASSVGTGGAGTEAFFGQGTRLTVV.

The rearrangement uses TRBV28 and TRBJ1-3, with D possibly being TRBD1 (5 bases). Trimming left V 10 bases short and J 2 bases short, with 12 bases between. The CDR3 loop spans 13 amino acids. Germline V gene sequence: CDR1 MDHEN, CDR2 SYDVKM. Here the CDR3 DNA reads TGTGCCACCGCGGGGGGGGCTGGAAACACCATATATTTT. This encodes CATAGGAGNTIYF.

This chain links TRBV10-3 with TRBJ2-1; TRBD2 might be the D (5 bases). Germline lookup yields CDR1 ENHRY and CDR2 SYGVKD. Trimming removed 1 base at V and 0 bases at J, with 7 bases between. This CDR3 spans 15 amino acids. CDR3 in amino acids: CAISELGSSYNEQFF. In DNA form, the CDR3 reads TGTGCCATCAGTGAGTTGGGGAGCTCCTACAATGAGCAGTTCTTC.

V is TRBV11-1 and J is TRBJ2-1; the D is unclear. Trimming removed 5 bases at V and 5 bases at J, with 10 bases between. Germline V gives CDR1 SGHAT, CDR2 FQDESV (reference sequence). The CDR3 contains 13 residues. This CDR3 is CASSPDLDNEQFF. The CDR3, as DNA: TGTGCCAGCAGCCCCGACTTGGACAATGAGCAGTTCTTC.

V is TRBV7-8 and J is TRBJ2-1; 9 nucleotides match TRBD1. Germline values: CDR1 SGHVS, CDR2 FQNEAQ. J lost 8 bases, V lost 6 bases, and 11 bases had no gene match. This CDR3 contains 15 residues. The CDR3 sequence is CASSYRDRAVDEQFF. The CDR3 nucleotides are TGTGCCAGCAGTTACCGGGACAGGGCCGTGGATGAGCAGTTCTTC.

This chain connects TRBV6-2 or TRBV6-3 to TRBJ2-1, with 8 bases matching TRBD2. Germline V CDR1 and CDR2: MNHEY, SVGEGT. CDR3 length equals 16 residues. The trim removed 4 bases at V and 5 bases at J, leaving 10 bases unmatched. The CDR3 here is CASSFILGLVHNEQFF. The CDR3 DNA sequence: TGTGCCAGCAGTTTTATTCTGGGACTAGTCCACAATGAGCAGTTCTTC.

The chain has TRBV15 and TRBJ1-1, with D tentatively TRBD1 (5 bases). V was cut by 1 base and J by 1 base, with 13 bases left in between. The CDR3 is 16 amino acids. The V gene's germline CDR1 is LNHNV and CDR2 YYDKDF (reference sequence). CDR3 sequence (DNA): TGTGCCACCAGCAGAGGAGATAGGGGCGGGAACACTGAAGCTTTCTTT. Protein product: CATSRGDRGGNTEAFF.

V gene TRBV7-2 combines with J gene TRBJ1-1; 10 nucleotides align to TRBD1. CDR1 is SGHTA and CDR2 is FQGNSA in the germline V gene. With V trimmed by 6 bases and J by 9 bases, 10 bases remained unmatched. CDR3 size: 14 residues. The CDR3 is CASRPGTGVGKAFF. Written as DNA, the CDR3 is TGTGCCAGCAGGCCCGGGACAGGGGTTGGGAAAGCTTTCTTT.

The chain recombines TRBV5-6 with TRBJ1-2; tentatively, D is TRBD1 (5 bases). The CDR3 extends over 14 amino acids. The ends were cut back, 4 bases at V and 0 bases at J, with 10 bases in the middle. The germline gives CDR1 SGHDT, CDR2 YYEEEE. The CDR3 sequence is CASSPGQSNYGYTF. The CDR3 coding sequence is TGTGCCAGCAGCCCCGGACAATCTAACTATGGCTACACCTTC.

The V gene is TRBV12-3 or TRBV12-4, the J gene TRBJ1-2, with D possibly matching TRBD1 (5 bases). The CDR3 sequence is 11 residues long. Deletions cut 7 bases from V and 8 bases from J, with 11 bases between. The CDR3: CASKKRTGYTF. In DNA, the CDR3 is TGTGCCAGCAAGAAAAGGACAGGCTACACCTTC.

The V and J genes are TRBV4-1 and TRBJ1-5; 8 positions agree with TRBD1. There are 18 residues in the CDR3. Germline V gives CDR1 MGHRA, CDR2 YSYEKL. Trimming removed 3 bases from V and 0 bases from J; junction bases left unmatched: 10. The CDR3 DNA reads TGCGCCAGCAGCCAGGGGGGACAGGAGTCATATAGCAATCAGCCCCAGCATTTT. It translates to CASSQGGQESYSNQPQHF.

This clone occurred a few times. The chain joins TRBV6-1 to TRBJ1-2; weak D call: TRBD1 (6 bases). V gave up 3 bases and J gave up 0 bases, with 17 bases separating them. This CDR3 spans 17 amino acids. Germline lookup yields CDR1 MNHNS and CDR2 SASEGT. The CDR3 sequence is CASSEGHTPGSNYGYTF. The CDR3 DNA sequence: TGTGCCAGCAGTGAGGGACATACTCCCGGCTCTAACTATGGCTACACCTTC.

This clone was observed a handful of times. CDR3 nucleotide sequence: TGTGCCAGCAGCTTTGGAGAGACGGGCTCTGGAAACACCATATATTTT. Amino acid sequence: CASSFGETGSGNTIYF. V is TRBV7-8 and J is TRBJ1-3; D is unclear. Trimming removed 3 bases from V and 0 bases from J, with 12 bases in between. The CDR3 is 16 residues long. Germline lookup yields CDR1 SGHVS and CDR2 FQNEAQ.

The chain couples TRBV4-3 to TRBJ2-1; D possibly corresponds to TRBD2 (6 bases). The germline V gene has CDR1 LGHNA and CDR2 YSLEER. V was cut by 0 bases and J by 7 bases, with 13 bases left in between. The CDR3 sequence is 15 residues long. In DNA form, the CDR3 reads TGCGCCAGCAGCCAAGAGGGACTCTGGGGGAATGAGCAGTTCTTC. Translating gives CASSQEGLWGNEQFF.

With respect to this clone: The same CDR3 arises from other DNA sequences in this sample as well. The chain recombines TRBV19 with TRBJ1-1; 8 bases are shared with TRBD1. CDR3 length: 14 amino acids. Germline V gene lookup returns CDR1 LNHDA and CDR2 SQIVND (reference sequence). The trim removed 3 bases at V and 2 bases at J, leaving 2 bases unmatched. Here the CDR3 reads CASSMGQANTEAFF. DNA for the CDR3: TGTGCCAGTAGTATGGGACAGGCTAACACTGAAGCTTTCTTT. Filled out from reference TRBV19 and TRBJ1-1, the complete variable domain reads DGGITQSPKYLFRKEGQNVTLSCEQNLNHDAMYWYRQDPGQGLRLIYYSQIVNDFQKGDIAEGYSVSREKKESFPLTVTSAQKNPTAFYLCASSMGQANTEAFFGQGTRLTVV.

The chain couples TRBV7-2 to TRBJ1-5, with a tentative D call TRBD1 (5 bases). The germline gives CDR1 SGHTA, CDR2 FQGNSA. The V and J ends lost 2 bases and 6 bases respectively, with 14 bases between them. This CDR3 has 15 amino acids. The CDR3: CASSLLPGQGQPQHF. The CDR3 coding sequence is TGTGCCAGCAGCTTACTCCCCGGGCAGGGTCAGCCCCAGCATTTT.

The J gene is TRBJ2-3, the V gene TRBV6-1, with 9 bases identical to TRBD2. Germline values: CDR1 MNHNS, CDR2 SASEGT. V shed 1 base, J shed 3 bases, and the junction held 8 bases outside the gene matches. The CDR3 extends over 17 amino acids. DNA of the CDR3: TGTGCCAGCAGTGAAGGGTCAACTAGCGGGCGTACAGATACGCAGTATTTT. As protein: CASSEGSTSGRTDTQYF.